These T cell receptor beta chains were read from a single sample in a study of response to subunit inactivated influenza vaccine. MiXCR, run by TCRdb on the RT-PCR reads, gives a single entry per CDR3 protein. The sample lists 700,000 to 900,000 distinct CDR3 sequences; around 21% were seen once. The starting material was PBMCs from blood, obtained roughly 5 days after vaccination. These receptors were obtained from a man aged 50 to 60 who received an inactivated influenza vaccine. Each CDR3 is given without its conserved first and last residue. Fields, in order: CDR3 protein, V gene, J gene.

ASSLRSSWAAFRAYEQY	TRBV28	TRBJ2-7
ASGTGLDTQY	TRBV25-1	TRBJ2-3
ASSLDWSYEQY	TRBV5-1	TRBJ2-7
SVLRDLSGEQY	TRBV29-1	TRBJ2-7
ASSAYDQIAQY	TRBV6-1	TRBJ2-3
ASSTDRVSNYGYT	TRBV7-9	TRBJ1-2
ASSPTTGGSTDTQY	TRBV5-1	TRBJ2-3
ASSPAGAGRNEQF	TRBV18	TRBJ2-1
ASSLALAQTYEQY	TRBV7-2	TRBJ2-7
ASRELADSYEQY	TRBV19	TRBJ2-7
SVRRQSDYGYT	TRBV29-1	TRBJ1-2
ASSFGLGVETQY	TRBV12-3/TRBV12-4	TRBJ2-5
SAYQWDRPSTDTQY	TRBV20-1	TRBJ2-3
ASSVGGVPRSYNEQF	TRBV9	TRBJ2-1
ASPNTGLPGAHFTDTQY	TRBV27	TRBJ2-3
SARGTGYTEAF	TRBV20-1	TRBJ1-1
ATSRVLADTGELF	TRBV15	TRBJ2-2
SARADGRSRTDTQY	TRBV20-1	TRBJ2-3
ASSLARFATNEKLF	TRBV7-8	TRBJ1-4
ASSPGQGANRNQPQH	TRBV12-3/TRBV12-4	TRBJ1-5
ASSLRAAGVGQPQH	TRBV4-3	TRBJ1-5
ASSLGQGIHEQY	TRBV5-1	TRBJ2-7
SAVKSAAAGELF	TRBV20-1	TRBJ2-2
SVKRYSIGETQY	TRBV29-1	TRBJ2-5
ASSPHGRMNEQF	TRBV6-1	TRBJ2-1
SASQPGQNSYEQY	TRBV20-1	TRBJ2-7
ASSSSGGLYYGYT	TRBV7-2	TRBJ1-2
ASSLRWSANTGELF	TRBV27	TRBJ2-2
ASSQVSQHTGELF	TRBV4-1	TRBJ2-2
ASRGRDRPNTGELF	TRBV6-2/TRBV6-3	TRBJ2-2
AISIDTYEQY	TRBV10-3	TRBJ2-7
ASSLGGLAGIETQY	TRBV5-1	TRBJ2-5
ASRRTGVNTEAF	TRBV12-3/TRBV12-4	TRBJ1-1
ASRDNNEQF	TRBV2	TRBJ2-1
ASSSPRGLLNTEAF	TRBV12-3/TRBV12-4	TRBJ1-1
ASSLEARYEQY	TRBV5-1	TRBJ2-7
ASFLDSGNSYNEQF	TRBV18	TRBJ2-1
ASSVASGILDTQY	TRBV9	TRBJ2-3
ASSLAGLSKLF	TRBV5-1	TRBJ1-4
ASSASGGDIQY	TRBV12-3/TRBV12-4	TRBJ2-4
ASRSGTGDYEQY	TRBV12-3/TRBV12-4	TRBJ2-7
ASTKGRAPTEAF	TRBV6-1	TRBJ1-1
SASPSQLYSYEQY	TRBV20-1	TRBJ2-7
SALPFRGNTGELF	TRBV20-1	TRBJ2-2
ASSQWGLAGNEQF	TRBV4-1	TRBJ2-1
ASSLHPGLAEYNEQF	TRBV27	TRBJ2-1
SATRQPGGYT	TRBV20-1	TRBJ1-2
ASSLVAGESYNEQF	TRBV5-1	TRBJ2-1
ASSYSVEGTNEQY	TRBV6-5	TRBJ2-7